The 22 T cell receptor beta chains in this list originate from one sample, sequenced in a study of blood T cell repertoires in COVID-19. Produced via immunoSEQ multiplex PCR; TCRdb's table is partial and in-frame only. The repertoire holds some 170,000 clones, 80% seen once, with 6% in the top ten. Specimen: PBMCs or T cells enriched from blood (not recorded which). The receptors were gathered from a man between 35 and 55 years old who had recovered from COVID-19.

V and J are TRBV5-5 and TRBJ2-5; 7 positions match TRBD1. Trimming removed 4 bases from V and 5 bases from J; junction bases left unmatched: 2. This CDR3 is built from 12 residues. Per germline, CDR1 SGHKS and CDR2 YYEKEE (reference sequence). CDR3 sequence: CASSQQGETQYF. The CDR3 DNA reads as TGTGCCAGCAGCCAACAGGGGGAGACCCAGTACTTC.

J is TRBJ2-3 and V is TRBV7-3; 10 nucleotides align to TRBD2. J was trimmed by 4 bases and V by 5 bases; bases with no gene match: 6. Germline assignment: CDR1 SGHTA and CDR2 FQGTGA. The CDR3 runs to 15 residues. CDR3 DNA: TGTGCCAGCAGCCGGGGGACTAGCGCCGCAGATACGCAGTATTTT. Translating gives CASSRGTSAADTQYF.

The genes are TRBV9 and TRBJ2-3, with 9 nucleotides matching TRBD1. Trimming at V came to 7 bases and at J to 3 bases, leaving 6 bases not matched to a gene. Germline assignment: CDR1 SGDLS and CDR2 YYNGEE. The CDR3 totals 14 residues. The CDR3 spells CASLGQGITDTQYF. The CDR3 DNA reads as TGTGCCAGCCTGGGACAGGGTATTACAGATACGCAGTATTTT.

The chain couples TRBV11-3 to TRBJ2-1; TRBD2 matches at 9 bases. This CDR3 is built from 17 residues. Trimming cost V 0 bases and J 10 bases; bases outside gene matches: 13. Looked up from germline, CDR1 is SGHNT and CDR2 is YENEEA. The CDR3 DNA follows: TGTGCCAGCAGCTTAGACGGGGTGTCAGCGGGGGGAGTGGAGCAGTTCTTC. It codes for CASSLDGVSAGGVEQFF.

V and J are TRBV5-6 and TRBJ2-3; 8 nucleotides line up with TRBD2. Germline loops: CDR1 SGHDT, CDR2 YYEEEE. CDR3 length: 14 amino acids. J gave up 6 bases and V 4 bases, and 7 bases lay outside the gene matches. CDR3 residues: CASSVGTRSDTQYF. DNA of the CDR3: TGTGCCAGCAGCGTTGGGACTAGAAGCGATACGCAGTATTTT.

The chain uses TRBV7-2 and TRBJ1-4; the match to TRBD1 covers 8 bases. Germline V lookup: CDR1 SGHTA, CDR2 FQGNSA. The CDR3 sequence is 14 residues long. J lost 7 bases, V lost 3 bases, and 4 bases had no gene match. This chain's CDR3 is CASSLVTGAEKLFF. DNA of the CDR3: TGTGCCAGCAGCTTGGTGACAGGGGCTGAAAAACTGTTTTTT.

This chain links TRBV10-1 with TRBJ2-1, with 8 positions matching TRBD2. Germline V gene sequence: CDR1 WNHNN, CDR2 SYGVQD (reference sequence). There are 14 residues in the CDR3. V trimming: 6 bases; J trimming: 5 bases; junction bases outside the gene matches: 6. This CDR3 reads CASSYQRGNNEQFF. CDR3 bases: TGCGCCAGCAGCTACCAGCGGGGGAACAATGAGCAGTTCTTC.

The chain joins TRBV27 to TRBJ1-4; TRBD1 aligns across 7 bases. Germline V gene lookup returns CDR1 MNHEY and CDR2 SMNVEV (reference sequence). V trimming: 6 bases; J trimming: 8 bases; junction bases outside the gene matches: 18. This CDR3 region has 17 residues. The chain's CDR3 is CASSQGMGRTGYEKLFF. CDR3 bases: TGTGCCAGCAGCCAAGGGATGGGGAGGACAGGATACGAAAAACTGTTTTTT.

The chain recombines TRBV27 with TRBJ1-2; D is unclear. This CDR3 spans 14 amino acids. Germline CDR1 is MNHEY and CDR2 is SMNVEV (reference sequence). V was clipped by 5 bases and J by 2 bases, with 12 bases between them. The DNA of the CDR3 is TGTGCCAGCAGTCCACCGGGTCTAAACTATGGCTACACCTTC. Its protein product is CASSPPGLNYGYTF.

V usage is TRBV5-1 and J usage is TRBJ2-5, with TRBD2 identical over 11 bases. CDR1 is SGHRS, CDR2 YFSETQ, per germline. This CDR3 has 16 residues. Trimming cost V 0 bases and J 5 bases; bases outside gene matches: 6. Here the CDR3 reads CASSLAVVAGGETQYF. CDR3 coding DNA: TGCGCCAGCAGCTTGGCAGTGGTAGCGGGAGGGGAGACCCAGTACTTC.

The chain employs TRBV7-9 and TRBJ1-2; 7 bases are a match to TRBD1. Germline CDR1 reads SEHNR; CDR2 reads FQNEAQ (reference sequence). The CDR3 is 14 residues long. Losses at the gene ends were 5 bases for V and 6 bases for J; bases not matched to a gene: 9. The CDR3 sequence: CASSPTGQINGYTF. Written as DNA, the CDR3 is TGTGCCAGCAGCCCGACGGGACAGATTAATGGCTACACCTTC.

CDR3 coding DNA: TGTGCCAGCTCACCACTGACAGGGGGCGGTGGCAATCAGCCCCAGCATTTT. This encodes CASSPLTGGGGNQPQHF. The rearrangement joins TRBV18 to TRBJ1-5; 10 bases are shared with TRBD1. This CDR3 spans 17 amino acids. J gave up 2 bases and V 1 base, and 5 bases lay outside the gene matches. CDR1 and CDR2 (germline): KGHSH, LQKENI.

The chain couples TRBV6-5 to TRBJ2-5; TRBD2 might be the D (7 bases). Germline assignment: CDR1 MNHEY and CDR2 SVGAGI. The length of the CDR3 is 15 residues. Trimming cost V 7 bases and J 5 bases, with 20 bases left between them. CDR3 nucleotides: TGTGCCAGCACCGCAGGGGCGGGGGCGCCTGAGACCCAGTACTTC. It specifies CASTAGAGAPETQYF.

J is TRBJ1-2 and V is TRBV9; no clear D. The CDR3 runs to 15 residues. The germline V gene has CDR1 SGDLS and CDR2 YYNGEE. V lost 4 bases and J 0 bases, leaving 13 bases between the germline ends. The CDR3 bases are TGTGCCAGCAGCCTCCAGGCCAGCCCTAACTATGGCTACACCTTC. Translation gives CASSLQASPNYGYTF. The full variable domain, with the rest looked up from reference TRBV9 and TRBJ1-2, is DSGVTQTPKHLITATGQRVTLRCSPRSGDLSVYWYQQSLDQGLQFLIQYYNGEERAKGNILERFSAQQFPDLHSELNLSSLELGDSALYFCASSLQASPNYGYTFGSGTRLTVV.

This clone was observed once. The chain recombines TRBV7-9 with TRBJ2-5, with 7 bases lining up with TRBD1. Unmatched junction bases numbered 5, after V lost 2 bases and J lost 5 bases. Germline-derived CDR1 and CDR2 are SEHNR and FQNEAQ (reference sequence). This CDR3 contains 14 residues. CDR3 loop: CASSLLTGVETQYF. Here the CDR3 DNA reads TGTGCCAGCAGCTTACTAACAGGGGTTGAGACCCAGTACTTC.

This clone was observed a single time. J is TRBJ2-7 and V is TRBV15; maybe TRBD1 (6 bases). This CDR3 is 12 amino acids long. Germline-derived CDR1 and CDR2 are LNHNV and YYDKDF (reference sequence). V lost 2 bases and J lost 10, with 12 bases in between. CDR3 in DNA: TGTGCCACCAGCAGACCAGGGGAATCACAGTACGTC. It codes for CATSRPGESQYV.

This sequence joins TRBV24-1 and TRBJ1-2, with no clear D. The ends were cut back, 0 bases at V and 7 bases at J, with 11 bases in the middle. This CDR3 has 14 amino acids. Germline CDR1 reads KGHDR; CDR2 reads SFDVKD. The CDR3 spells CATSDLSQTSGYTF. Written as DNA, the CDR3 is TGTGCCACCAGTGATTTGTCACAAACTAGTGGCTACACCTTC.

The chain combines TRBV7-9 with TRBJ1-2; 8 bases align to TRBD1. The CDR3 has 16 residues. Germline V gives CDR1 SEHNR, CDR2 FQNEAQ (reference sequence). The junction had 10 bases not matched to a gene; V was cut back by 5 bases and J by 2 bases. Here the CDR3 DNA reads TGTGCCAGCAGCCCCCAGGGGGCGCGCTCCAACTATGGCTACACCTTC. This gives the protein CASSPQGARSNYGYTF. Full variable domain (outside the CDR3, taken from reference TRBV7-9 and TRBJ1-2): DTGVSQNPRHKITKRGQNVTFRCDPISEHNRLYWYRQTLGQGPEFLTYFQNEAQLEKSRLLSDRFSAERPKGSFSTLEIQRTEQGDSAMYLCASSPQGARSNYGYTFGSGTRLTVV.

CDR3 loop: CASSPGQGTGELFF. CDR3 nucleotides: TGCGCCAGCAGCCCTGGACAGGGGACCGGGGAGCTGTTTTTT. The chain uses TRBV4-1 and TRBJ2-2; 9 bases match TRBD1. J was trimmed by 5 bases and V by 4 bases; bases with no gene match: 2. Germline V lookup: CDR1 MGHRA, CDR2 YSYEKL. This CDR3 region has 14 residues.

V is TRBV2 and J is TRBJ1-2; 11 nucleotides agree with TRBD1. The V and J ends lost 0 bases and 8 bases, in that order; junction bases with no gene match: 2. The CDR3 totals 14 residues. Germline CDR1 is SNHLY and CDR2 is FYNNEI. The CDR3 reads CASSEAGDRGGYTF. The CDR3 DNA is TGTGCCAGCAGTGAAGCAGGGGACAGGGGGGGCTACACCTTC. The entire variable domain, with the rest obtained from reference TRBV2 and TRBJ1-2, is as follows: EPEVTQTPSHQVTQMGQEVILRCVPISNHLYFYWYRQILGQKVEFLVSFYNNEISEKSEIFDDQFSVERPDGSNFTLKIRSTKLEDSAMYFCASSEAGDRGGYTFGSGTRLTVV.

This chain connects TRBV19 to TRBJ1-5; D perhaps matches TRBD1 (5 bases). Germline V gene lookup returns CDR1 LNHDA and CDR2 SQIVND (reference sequence). Trimming took 8 bases from V and 0 from J, leaving 11 bases between them. The CDR3 spans 14 residues. CDR3 bases: TGTGCCAGTGACAGAACTGATAGCAATCAGCCCCAGCATTTT. It specifies CASDRTDSNQPQHF.

The V call is TRBV12-5, the J call TRBJ2-5; 7 bases line up with TRBD1. CDR3 length equals 12 residues. V dropped 3 bases and J dropped 9; count of bases not matched to a gene: 4. Per germline, CDR1 LGHNT and CDR2 FRNRAP. The CDR3 sequence is CASGFAQGSQYF. CDR3 nucleotide sequence: TGTGCTAGTGGTTTTGCACAGGGGTCCCAGTACTTC.